This TCR beta chain was profiled in a study of cytomegalovirus exposure and HLA in healthy donors. Background on the study: Early released data comprised 80 million to 100 million unique TCRs from HLA-typed donors.

The donors gave bone marrow, and they were healthy. PCR primers comprised 60 Vbeta and 13 Jbeta primers. The data were produced by immunoSEQ multiplex PCR, yet TCRdb's version contains in-frame clones alone and is incomplete. The repertoire has fewer than 200,000 clones, roughly four fifths of them found once; the top ten carry about 4.4%. To note about this clone: Its cognate antigen is unknown.

Study results and caveats: A later look showed TCR association rates differing by HLA locus, highest for DRB1 and lowest for HLA-C.

The CDR3 loop spans 14 amino acids. V lost 4 bases to trimming and J lost 1 base; unmatched junction nucleotides: 6. Germline CDR1 is SQVTM and CDR2 is ANQGSEA. Sequenced material: PBMCs. The chain recombines TRBV29-1 with TRBJ1-1; TRBD1 matches 7 bases. This TCR derives from a man aged 40-55 years in good health and CMV-seronegative. The CDR3 sequence: CSVGRGFRNTEAFF. CDR3 coding DNA: TGCAGCGTTGGCAGGGGGTTCCGGAACACTGAAGCTTTCTTT.